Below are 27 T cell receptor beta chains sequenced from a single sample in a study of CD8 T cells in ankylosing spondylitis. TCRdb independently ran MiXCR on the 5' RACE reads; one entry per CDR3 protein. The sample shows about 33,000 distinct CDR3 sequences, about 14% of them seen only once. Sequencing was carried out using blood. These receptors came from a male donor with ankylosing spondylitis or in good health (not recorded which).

In DNA form, the CDR3 reads TGTGCCAGCAGCGGACTAGCGGGAGGTCCAATCACAGAGCAGTACTTC. The encoded protein is CASSGLAGGPITEQYF. J is TRBJ2-7 and V is TRBV9; 13 bases are a match to TRBD2. V lost 3 bases to trimming and J lost 7 bases; unmatched junction nucleotides: 10. Germline V gene lookup returns CDR1 SGDLS and CDR2 YYNGEE. The CDR3 length is 16 residues.

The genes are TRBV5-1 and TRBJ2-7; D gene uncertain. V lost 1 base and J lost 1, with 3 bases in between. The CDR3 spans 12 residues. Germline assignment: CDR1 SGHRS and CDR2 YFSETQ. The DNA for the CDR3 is TGCGCCAGCAGCTTGAATTCCTACGAGCAGTACTTC. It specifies CASSLNSYEQYF.

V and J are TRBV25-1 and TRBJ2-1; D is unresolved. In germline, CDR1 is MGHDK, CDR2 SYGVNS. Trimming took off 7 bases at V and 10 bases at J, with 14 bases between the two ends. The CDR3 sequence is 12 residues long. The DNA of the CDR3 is TGTGCCAGCACTGCCCTCTCTTGGGAGCAGTTCTTC. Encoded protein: CASTALSWEQFF. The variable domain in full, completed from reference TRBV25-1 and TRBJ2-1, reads EADIYQTPRYLVIGTGKKITLECSQTMGHDKMYWYQQDPGMELHLIHYSYGVNSTEKGDLSSESTVSRIRTEHFPLTLESARPSHTSQYLCASTALSWEQFFGPGTRLTVL.

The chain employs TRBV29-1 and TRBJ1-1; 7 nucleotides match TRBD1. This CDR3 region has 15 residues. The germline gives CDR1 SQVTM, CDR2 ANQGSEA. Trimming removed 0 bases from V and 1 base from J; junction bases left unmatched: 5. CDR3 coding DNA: TGCAGCGTTGAAGATATGGCAGGGGGGAACACTGAAGCTTTCTTT. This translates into CSVEDMAGGNTEAFF.

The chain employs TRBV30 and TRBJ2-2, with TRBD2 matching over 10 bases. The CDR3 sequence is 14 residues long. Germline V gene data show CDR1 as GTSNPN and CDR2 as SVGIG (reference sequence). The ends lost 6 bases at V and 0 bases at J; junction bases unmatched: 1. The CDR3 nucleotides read TGTGCCTGCGGGACTAGCGCGAACACCGGGGAGCTGTTTTTT. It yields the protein CACGTSANTGELFF.

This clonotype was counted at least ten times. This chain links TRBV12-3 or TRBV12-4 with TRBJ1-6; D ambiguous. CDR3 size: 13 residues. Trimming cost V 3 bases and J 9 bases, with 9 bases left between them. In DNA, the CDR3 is TGTGCCAGCAGTTTGGGGATGGCTTCACCCCTCCACTTT. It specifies CASSLGMASPLHF.

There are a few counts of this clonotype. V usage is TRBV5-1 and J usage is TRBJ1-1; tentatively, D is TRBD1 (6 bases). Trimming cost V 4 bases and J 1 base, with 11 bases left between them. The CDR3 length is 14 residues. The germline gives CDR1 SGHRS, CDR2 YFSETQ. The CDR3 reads CASSPGTKNTEAFF. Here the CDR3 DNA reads TGCGCCAGCAGCCCCGGGACAAAGAACACTGAAGCTTTCTTT. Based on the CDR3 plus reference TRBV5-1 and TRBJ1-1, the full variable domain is KAGVTQTPRYLIKTRGQQVTLSCSPISGHRSVSWYQQTPGQGLQFLFEYFSETQRNKGNFPGRFSGRQFSNSRSEMNVSTLELGDSALYLCASSPGTKNTEAFFGQGTRLTVV.

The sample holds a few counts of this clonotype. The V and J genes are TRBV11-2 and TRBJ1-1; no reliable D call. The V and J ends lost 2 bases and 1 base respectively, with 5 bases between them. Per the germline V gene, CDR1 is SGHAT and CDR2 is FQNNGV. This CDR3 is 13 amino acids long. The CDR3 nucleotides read TGTGCCAGCAGCTTAAATGAGAACACTGAAGCTTTCTTT. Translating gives CASSLNENTEAFF.

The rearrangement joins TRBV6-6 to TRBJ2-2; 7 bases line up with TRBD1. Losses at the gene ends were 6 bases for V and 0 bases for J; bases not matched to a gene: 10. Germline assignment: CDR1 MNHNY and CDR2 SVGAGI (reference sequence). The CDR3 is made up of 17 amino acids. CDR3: CASSPAGQASNTGELFF. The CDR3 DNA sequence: TGTGCCAGCAGCCCAGCCGGACAGGCGTCGAACACCGGGGAGCTGTTTTTT.

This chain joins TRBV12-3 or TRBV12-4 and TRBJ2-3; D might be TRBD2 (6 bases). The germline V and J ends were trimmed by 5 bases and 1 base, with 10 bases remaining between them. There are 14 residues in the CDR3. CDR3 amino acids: CASSGGAGTDTQYF. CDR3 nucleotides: TGTGCCAGCAGTGGCGGGGCGGGCACAGATACGCAGTATTTT.

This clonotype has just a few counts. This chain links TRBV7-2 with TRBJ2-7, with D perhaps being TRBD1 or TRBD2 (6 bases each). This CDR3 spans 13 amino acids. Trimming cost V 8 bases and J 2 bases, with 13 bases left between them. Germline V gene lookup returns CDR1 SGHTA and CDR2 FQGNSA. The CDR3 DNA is TGTGCCAGCGCCTTAGGGGGGCCCTACGAGCAGTACGTC. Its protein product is CASALGGPYEQYV.

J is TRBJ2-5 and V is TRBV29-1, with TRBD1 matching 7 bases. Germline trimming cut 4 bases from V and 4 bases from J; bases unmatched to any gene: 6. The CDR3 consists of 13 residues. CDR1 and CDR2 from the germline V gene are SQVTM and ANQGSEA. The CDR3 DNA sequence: TGCAGCGTTGCTTACAGGGGAAGAGAGACCCAGTACTTC. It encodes CSVAYRGRETQYF.

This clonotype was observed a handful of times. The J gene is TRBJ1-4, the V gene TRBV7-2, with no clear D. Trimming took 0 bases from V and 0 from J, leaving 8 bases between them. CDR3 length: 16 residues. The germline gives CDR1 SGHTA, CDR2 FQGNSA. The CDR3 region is CASSLAATATNEKLFF. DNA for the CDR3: TGTGCCAGCAGCTTAGCGGCGACGGCAACTAATGAAAAACTGTTTTTT.

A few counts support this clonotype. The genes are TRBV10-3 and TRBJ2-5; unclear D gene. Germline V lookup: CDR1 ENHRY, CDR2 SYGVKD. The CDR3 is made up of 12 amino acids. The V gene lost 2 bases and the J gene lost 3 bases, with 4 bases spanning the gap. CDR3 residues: CAISEIEETQYF. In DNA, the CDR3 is TGTGCCATCAGTGAGATCGAAGAGACCCAGTACTTC.

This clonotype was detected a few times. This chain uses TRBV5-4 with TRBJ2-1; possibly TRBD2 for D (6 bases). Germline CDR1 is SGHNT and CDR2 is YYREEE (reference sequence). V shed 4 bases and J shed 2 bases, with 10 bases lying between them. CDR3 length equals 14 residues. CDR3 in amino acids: CASSAGPTYNEQFF. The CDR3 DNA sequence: TGTGCCAGCAGCGCGGGACCGACCTACAATGAGCAGTTCTTC.

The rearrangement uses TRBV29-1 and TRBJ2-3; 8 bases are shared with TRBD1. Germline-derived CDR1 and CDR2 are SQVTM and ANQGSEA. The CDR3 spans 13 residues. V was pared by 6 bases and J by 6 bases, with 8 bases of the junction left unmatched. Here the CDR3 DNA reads TGCAGCGTCACCGGACAGGGATACGATACGCAGTATTTT. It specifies CSVTGQGYDTQYF.

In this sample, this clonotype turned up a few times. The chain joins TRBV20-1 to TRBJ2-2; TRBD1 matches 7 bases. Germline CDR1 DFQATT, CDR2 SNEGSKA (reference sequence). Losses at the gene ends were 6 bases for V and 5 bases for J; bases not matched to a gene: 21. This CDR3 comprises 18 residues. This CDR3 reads CSAATGPETGWGTGELFF. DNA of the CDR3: TGCAGTGCCGCGACAGGGCCAGAGACAGGCTGGGGGACCGGGGAGCTGTTTTTT.

The CDR3 region has the DNA TGCGCCAGCAGACATCGACAAGGCGAAAACATTCAGTACTTC. Translating it yields CASRHRQGENIQYF. The chain couples TRBV4-1 to TRBJ2-4, with D unclear. V was trimmed by 6 bases and J by 5 bases, leaving 14 bases between them. The CDR3 covers 14 residues. From germline, CDR1 is MGHRA and CDR2 YSYEKL.

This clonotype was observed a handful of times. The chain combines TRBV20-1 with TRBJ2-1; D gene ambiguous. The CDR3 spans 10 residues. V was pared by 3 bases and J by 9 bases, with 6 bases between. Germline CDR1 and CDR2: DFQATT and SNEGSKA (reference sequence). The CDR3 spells CSASWGEQFF. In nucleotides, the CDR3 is TGCAGTGCTAGTTGGGGTGAGCAGTTCTTC.

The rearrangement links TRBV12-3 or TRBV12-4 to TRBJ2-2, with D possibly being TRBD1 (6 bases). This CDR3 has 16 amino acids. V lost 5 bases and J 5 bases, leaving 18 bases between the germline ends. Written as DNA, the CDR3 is TGTGCCAGCAGTAATCCAGGGGTAGGGAAGACCGGGGAGCTGTTTTTT. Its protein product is CASSNPGVGKTGELFF.

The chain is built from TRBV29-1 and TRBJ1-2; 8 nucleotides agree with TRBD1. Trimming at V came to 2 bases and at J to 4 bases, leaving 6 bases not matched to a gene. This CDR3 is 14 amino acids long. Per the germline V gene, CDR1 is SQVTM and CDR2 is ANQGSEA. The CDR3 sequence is CSVERGQARYGYTF. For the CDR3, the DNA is TGCAGCGTTGAAAGGGGACAGGCCCGCTATGGCTACACCTTC.

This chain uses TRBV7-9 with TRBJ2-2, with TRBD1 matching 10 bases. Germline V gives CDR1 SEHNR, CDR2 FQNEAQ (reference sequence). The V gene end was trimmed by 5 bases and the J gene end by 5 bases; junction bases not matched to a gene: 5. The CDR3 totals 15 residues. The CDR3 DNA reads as TGTGCCAGCAGCCGGGGACAGGGGAGGACCGGGGAGCTGTTTTTT. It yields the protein CASSRGQGRTGELFF. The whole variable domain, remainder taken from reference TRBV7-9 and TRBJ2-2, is DTGVSQNPRHKITKRGQNVTFRCDPISEHNRLYWYRQTLGQGPEFLTYFQNEAQLEKSRLLSDRFSAERPKGSFSTLEIQRTEQGDSAMYLCASSRGQGRTGELFFGEGSRLTVL.

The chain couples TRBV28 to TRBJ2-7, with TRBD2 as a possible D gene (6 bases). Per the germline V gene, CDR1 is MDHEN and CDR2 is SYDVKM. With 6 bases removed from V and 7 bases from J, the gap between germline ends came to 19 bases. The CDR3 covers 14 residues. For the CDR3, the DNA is TGTGCCAGCAGGGCGGGATCTTCTACTAAGGAGCAGTACGTC. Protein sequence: CASRAGSSTKEQYV.

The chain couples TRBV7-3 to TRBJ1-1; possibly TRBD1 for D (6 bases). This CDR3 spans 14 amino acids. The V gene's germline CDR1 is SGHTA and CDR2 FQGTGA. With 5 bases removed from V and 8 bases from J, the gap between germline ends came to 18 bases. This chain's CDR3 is CASSPNRAGGEAFF. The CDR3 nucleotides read TGTGCCAGCAGCCCAAACAGGGCGGGAGGGGAAGCTTTCTTT.

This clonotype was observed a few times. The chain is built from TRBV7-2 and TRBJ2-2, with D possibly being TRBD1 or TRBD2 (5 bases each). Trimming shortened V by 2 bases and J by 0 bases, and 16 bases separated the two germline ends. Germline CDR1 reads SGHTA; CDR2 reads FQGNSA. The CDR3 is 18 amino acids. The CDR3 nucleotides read TGTGCCAGCAGCTTATACCCTATCGGGACGACGAACACCGGGGAGCTGTTTTTT. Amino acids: CASSLYPIGTTNTGELFF.

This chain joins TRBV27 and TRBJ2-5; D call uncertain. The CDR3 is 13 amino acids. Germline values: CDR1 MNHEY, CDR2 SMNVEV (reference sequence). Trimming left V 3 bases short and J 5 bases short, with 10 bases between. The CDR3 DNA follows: TGTGCCAGCAGTTTTACAAAGGGCGAGACCCAGTACTTC. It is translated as CASSFTKGETQYF.

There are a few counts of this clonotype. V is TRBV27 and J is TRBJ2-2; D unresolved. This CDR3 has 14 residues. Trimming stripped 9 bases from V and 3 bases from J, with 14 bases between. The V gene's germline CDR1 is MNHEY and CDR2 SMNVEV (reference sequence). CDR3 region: CASGWWVHTGELFF. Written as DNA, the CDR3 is TGTGCCAGTGGTTGGTGGGTGCACACCGGGGAGCTGTTTTTT.